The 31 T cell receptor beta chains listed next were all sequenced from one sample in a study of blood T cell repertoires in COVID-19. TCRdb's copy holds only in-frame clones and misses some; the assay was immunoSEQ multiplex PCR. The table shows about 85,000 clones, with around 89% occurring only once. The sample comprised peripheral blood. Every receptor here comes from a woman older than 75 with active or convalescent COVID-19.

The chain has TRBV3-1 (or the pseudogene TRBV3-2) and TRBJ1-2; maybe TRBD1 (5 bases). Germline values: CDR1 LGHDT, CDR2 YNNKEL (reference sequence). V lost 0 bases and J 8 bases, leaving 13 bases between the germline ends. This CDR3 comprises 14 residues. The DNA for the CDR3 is TGTGCCAGCAGCCAAGATCTAGGCGGGGACGGCTACACCTTC. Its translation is CASSQDLGGDGYTF.

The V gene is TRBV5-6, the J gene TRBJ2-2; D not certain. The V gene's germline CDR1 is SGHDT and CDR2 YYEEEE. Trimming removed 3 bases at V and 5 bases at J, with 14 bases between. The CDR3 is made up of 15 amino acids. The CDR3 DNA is TGTGCCAGCAGCTACGGGTCTATATCGACCGGGGAGCTGTTTTTT. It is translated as CASSYGSISTGELFF.

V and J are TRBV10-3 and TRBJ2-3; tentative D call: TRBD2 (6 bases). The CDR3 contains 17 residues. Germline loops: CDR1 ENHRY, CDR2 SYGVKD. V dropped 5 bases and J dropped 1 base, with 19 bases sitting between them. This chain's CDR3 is CAISSRPGTSRTDTQYF. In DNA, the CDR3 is TGTGCCATCAGTTCCCGCCCCGGGACTTCACGCACAGATACGCAGTATTTT.

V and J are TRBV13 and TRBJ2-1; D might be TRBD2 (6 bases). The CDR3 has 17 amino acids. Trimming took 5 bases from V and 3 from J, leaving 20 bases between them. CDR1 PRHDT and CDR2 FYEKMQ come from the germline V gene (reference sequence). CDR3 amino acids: CASSALEGGVGYNEQFF. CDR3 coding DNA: TGTGCCAGCAGCGCTCTGGAGGGTGGGGTGGGCTACAATGAGCAGTTCTTC.

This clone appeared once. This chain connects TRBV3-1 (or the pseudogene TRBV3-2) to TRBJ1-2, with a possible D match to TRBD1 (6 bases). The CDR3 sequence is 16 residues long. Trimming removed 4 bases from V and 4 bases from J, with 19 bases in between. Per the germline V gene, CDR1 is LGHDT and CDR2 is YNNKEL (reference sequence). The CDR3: CASSPGTTGMPYGYTF. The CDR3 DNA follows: TGTGCCAGCAGCCCCGGCACTACAGGGATGCCCTATGGCTACACCTTC.

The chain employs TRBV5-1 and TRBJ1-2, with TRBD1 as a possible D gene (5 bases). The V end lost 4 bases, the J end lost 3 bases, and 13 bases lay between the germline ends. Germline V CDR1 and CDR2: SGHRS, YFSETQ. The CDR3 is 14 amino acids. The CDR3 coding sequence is TGCGCCAGCAGCCCGGATAGCAGGGACTATGGCTACACCTTC. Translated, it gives CASSPDSRDYGYTF.

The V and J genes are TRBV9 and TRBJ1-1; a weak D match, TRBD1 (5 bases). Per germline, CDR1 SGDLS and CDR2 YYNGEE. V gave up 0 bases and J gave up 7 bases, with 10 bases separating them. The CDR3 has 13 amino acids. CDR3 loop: CASSVGPGVEAFF. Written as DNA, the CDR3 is TGTGCCAGCAGCGTAGGTCCGGGGGTTGAAGCTTTCTTT.

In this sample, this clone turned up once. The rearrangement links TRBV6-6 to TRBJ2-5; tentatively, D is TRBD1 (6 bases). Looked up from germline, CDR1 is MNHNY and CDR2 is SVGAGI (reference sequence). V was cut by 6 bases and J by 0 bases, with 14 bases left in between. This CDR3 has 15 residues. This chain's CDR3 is CASSHIQGNQETQYF. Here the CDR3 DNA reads TGTGCCAGCAGCCATATACAGGGAAACCAAGAGACCCAGTACTTC.

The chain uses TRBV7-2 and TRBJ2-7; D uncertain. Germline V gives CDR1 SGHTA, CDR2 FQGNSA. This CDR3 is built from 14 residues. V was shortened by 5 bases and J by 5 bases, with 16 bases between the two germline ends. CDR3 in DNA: TGTGCCAGCAGCCCCCGAGGTAGTTTGAACGAGCAGTACTTC. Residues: CASSPRGSLNEQYF.

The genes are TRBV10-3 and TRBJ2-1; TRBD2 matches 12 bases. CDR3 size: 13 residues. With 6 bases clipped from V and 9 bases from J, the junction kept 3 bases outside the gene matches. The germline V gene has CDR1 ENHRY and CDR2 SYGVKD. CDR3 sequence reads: CAISLAGGAEQFF. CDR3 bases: TGTGCCATCAGCCTAGCGGGAGGGGCTGAGCAGTTCTTC.

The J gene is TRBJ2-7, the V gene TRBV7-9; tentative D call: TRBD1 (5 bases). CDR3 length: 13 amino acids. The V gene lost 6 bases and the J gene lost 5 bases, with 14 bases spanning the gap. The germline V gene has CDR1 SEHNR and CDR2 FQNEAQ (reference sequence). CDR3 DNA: TGTGCCAGCAGTCTAACGGCAGGGAACGAGCAGTACTTC. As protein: CASSLTAGNEQYF.

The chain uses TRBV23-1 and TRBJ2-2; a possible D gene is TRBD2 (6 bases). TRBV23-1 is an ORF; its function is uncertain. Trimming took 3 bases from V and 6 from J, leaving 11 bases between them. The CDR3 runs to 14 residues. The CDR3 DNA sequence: TGCGCCAGCAGTCAGACTAGTTCGGCCGGGGAGCTGTTTTTT. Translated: CASSQTSSAGELFF.

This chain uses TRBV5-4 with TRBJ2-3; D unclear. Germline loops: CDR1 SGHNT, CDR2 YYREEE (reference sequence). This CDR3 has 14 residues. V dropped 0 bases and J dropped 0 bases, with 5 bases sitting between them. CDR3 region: CASSLDSSTDTQYF. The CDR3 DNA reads TGTGCCAGCAGCTTGGACAGTAGCACAGATACGCAGTATTTT.

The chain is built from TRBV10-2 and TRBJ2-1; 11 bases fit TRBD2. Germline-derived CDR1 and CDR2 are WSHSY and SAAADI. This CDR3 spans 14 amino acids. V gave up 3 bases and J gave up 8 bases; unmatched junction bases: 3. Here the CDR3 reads CASSDSGGGDEQFF. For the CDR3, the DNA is TGCGCCAGCAGTGATAGCGGGGGGGGCGATGAGCAGTTCTTC.

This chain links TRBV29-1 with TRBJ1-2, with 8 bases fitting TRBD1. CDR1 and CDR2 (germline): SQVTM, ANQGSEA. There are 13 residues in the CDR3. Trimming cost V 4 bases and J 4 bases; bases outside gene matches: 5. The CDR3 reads CSVAGQGGYGYTF. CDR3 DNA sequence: TGCAGCGTTGCTGGACAGGGAGGCTATGGCTACACCTTC.

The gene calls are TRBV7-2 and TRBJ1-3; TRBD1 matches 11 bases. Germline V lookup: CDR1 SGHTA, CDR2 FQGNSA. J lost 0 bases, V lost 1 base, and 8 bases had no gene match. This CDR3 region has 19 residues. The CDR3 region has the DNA TGTGCCAGCAGCTTAGTAATAGGACAGGGGGCCCACTCTGGAAACACCATATATTTT. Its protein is CASSLVIGQGAHSGNTIYF.

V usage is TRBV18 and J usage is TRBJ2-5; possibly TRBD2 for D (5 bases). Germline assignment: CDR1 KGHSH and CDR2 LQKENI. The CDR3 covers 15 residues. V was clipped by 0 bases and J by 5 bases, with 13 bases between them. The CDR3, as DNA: TGTGCCAGCTCACCACCGGGGAGCGAATGGGAGACCCAGTACTTC. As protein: CASSPPGSEWETQYF.

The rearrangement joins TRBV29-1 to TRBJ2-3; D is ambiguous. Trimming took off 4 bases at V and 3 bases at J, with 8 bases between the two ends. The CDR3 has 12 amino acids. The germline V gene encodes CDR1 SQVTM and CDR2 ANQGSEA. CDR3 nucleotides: TGCAGCGTTGGAGTATTAACAGATACGCAGTATTTT. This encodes CSVGVLTDTQYF.

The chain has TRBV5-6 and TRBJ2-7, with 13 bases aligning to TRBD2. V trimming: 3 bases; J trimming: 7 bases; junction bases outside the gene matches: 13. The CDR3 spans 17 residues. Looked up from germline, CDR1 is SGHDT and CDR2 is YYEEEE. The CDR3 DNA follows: TGTGCCAGCAGCTATTACCGGACTAGCGGGAGCCGAGGGGAGCAGTACTTC. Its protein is CASSYYRTSGSRGEQYF.

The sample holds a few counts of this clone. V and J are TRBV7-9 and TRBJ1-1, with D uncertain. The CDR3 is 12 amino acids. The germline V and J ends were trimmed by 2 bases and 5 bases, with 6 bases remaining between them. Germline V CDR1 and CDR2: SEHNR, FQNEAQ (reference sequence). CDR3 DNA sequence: TGTGCCAGCAGCTTAACATGGACTGAAGCTTTCTTT. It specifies CASSLTWTEAFF.

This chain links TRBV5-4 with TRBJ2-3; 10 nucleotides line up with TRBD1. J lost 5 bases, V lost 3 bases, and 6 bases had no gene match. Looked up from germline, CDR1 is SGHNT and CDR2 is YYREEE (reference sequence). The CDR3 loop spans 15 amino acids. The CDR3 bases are TGTGCCAGCAGCTACGGGACAGGGGCCCGAGATACGCAGTATTTT. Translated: CASSYGTGARDTQYF.

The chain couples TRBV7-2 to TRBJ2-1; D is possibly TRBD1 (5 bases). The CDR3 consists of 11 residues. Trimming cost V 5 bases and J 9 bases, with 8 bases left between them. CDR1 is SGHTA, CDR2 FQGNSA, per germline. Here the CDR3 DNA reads TGTGCCAGCAGCCCCCAGGGTGAGCAGTTCTTC. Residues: CASSPQGEQFF.

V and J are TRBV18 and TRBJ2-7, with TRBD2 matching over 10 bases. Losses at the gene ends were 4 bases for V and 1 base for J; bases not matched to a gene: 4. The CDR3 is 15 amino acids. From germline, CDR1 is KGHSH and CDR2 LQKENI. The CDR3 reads CASSQTSGSSYEQYF. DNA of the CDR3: TGTGCCAGCTCACAGACTAGCGGGTCTTCCTACGAGCAGTACTTC.

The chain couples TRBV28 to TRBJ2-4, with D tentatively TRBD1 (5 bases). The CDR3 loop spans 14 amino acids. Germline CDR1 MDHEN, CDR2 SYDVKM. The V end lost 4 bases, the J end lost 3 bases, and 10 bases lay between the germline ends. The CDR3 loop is CASSSGMVKNIQYF. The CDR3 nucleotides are TGTGCCAGCAGTTCAGGGATGGTCAAAAACATTCAGTACTTC.

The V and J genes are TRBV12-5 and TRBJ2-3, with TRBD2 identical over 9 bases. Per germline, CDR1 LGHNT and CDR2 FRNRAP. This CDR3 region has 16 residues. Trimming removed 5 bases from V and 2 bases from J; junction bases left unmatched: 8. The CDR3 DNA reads TGTGCTAGTGGTGAAACTAGCGGGCGATTCACAGATACGCAGTATTTT. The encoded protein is CASGETSGRFTDTQYF.

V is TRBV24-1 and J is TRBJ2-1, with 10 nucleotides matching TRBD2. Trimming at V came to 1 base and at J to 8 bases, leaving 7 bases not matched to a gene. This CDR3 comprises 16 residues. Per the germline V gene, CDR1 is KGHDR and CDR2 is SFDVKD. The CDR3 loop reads CATSDLPSGRGHEQFF. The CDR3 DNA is TGTGCCACCAGTGATTTACCTAGCGGGAGAGGGCATGAGCAGTTCTTC.

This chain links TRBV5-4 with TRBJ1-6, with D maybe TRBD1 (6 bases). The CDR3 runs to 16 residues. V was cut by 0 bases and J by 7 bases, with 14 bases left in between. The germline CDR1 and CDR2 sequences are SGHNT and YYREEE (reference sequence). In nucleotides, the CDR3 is TGTGCCAGCAGCTTGGGGCAGACAGGTTGGAATTCACCCCTCCACTTT. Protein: CASSLGQTGWNSPLHF. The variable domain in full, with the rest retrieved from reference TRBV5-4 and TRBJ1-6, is ETGVTQSPTHLIKTRGQQVTLRCSSQSGHNTVSWYQQALGQGPQFIFQYYREEENGRGNFPPRFSGLQFPNYSSELNVNALELDDSALYLCASSLGQTGWNSPLHFGNGTRLTVT.

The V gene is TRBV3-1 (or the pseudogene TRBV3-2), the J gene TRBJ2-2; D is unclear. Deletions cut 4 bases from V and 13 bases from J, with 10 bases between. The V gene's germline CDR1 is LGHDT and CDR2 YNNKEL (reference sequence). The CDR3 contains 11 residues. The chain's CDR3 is CASSLDSGLFF. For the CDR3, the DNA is TGTGCCAGCAGCCTCGACTCCGGGCTGTTTTTT.

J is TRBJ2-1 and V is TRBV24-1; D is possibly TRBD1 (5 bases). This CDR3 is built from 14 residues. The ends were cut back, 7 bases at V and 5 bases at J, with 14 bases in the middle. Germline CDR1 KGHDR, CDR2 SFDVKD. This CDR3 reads CATRGQGWNNEQFF. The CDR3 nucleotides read TGTGCCACCAGGGGGCAGGGCTGGAACAATGAGCAGTTCTTC.

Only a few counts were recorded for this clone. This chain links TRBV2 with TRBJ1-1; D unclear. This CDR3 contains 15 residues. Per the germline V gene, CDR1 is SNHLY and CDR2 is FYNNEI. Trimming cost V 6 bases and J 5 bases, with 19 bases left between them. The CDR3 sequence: CASSPMEGVGTEAFF. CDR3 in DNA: TGTGCCAGCAGCCCCATGGAGGGAGTGGGGACTGAAGCTTTCTTT.

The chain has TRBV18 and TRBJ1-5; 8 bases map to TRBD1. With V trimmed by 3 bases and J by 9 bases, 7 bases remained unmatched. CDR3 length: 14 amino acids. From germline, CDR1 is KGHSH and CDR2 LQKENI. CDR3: CASSPETGATPQHF. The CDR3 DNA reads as TGTGCCAGCTCACCCGAGACAGGGGCTACGCCCCAGCATTTT.